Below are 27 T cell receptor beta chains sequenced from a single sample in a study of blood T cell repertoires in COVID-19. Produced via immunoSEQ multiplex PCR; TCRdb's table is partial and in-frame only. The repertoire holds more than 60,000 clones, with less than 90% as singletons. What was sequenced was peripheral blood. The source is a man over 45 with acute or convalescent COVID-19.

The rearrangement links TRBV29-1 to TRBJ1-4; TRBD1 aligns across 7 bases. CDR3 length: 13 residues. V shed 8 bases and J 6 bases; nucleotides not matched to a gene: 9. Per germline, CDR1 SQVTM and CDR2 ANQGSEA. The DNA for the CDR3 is TGCAGCCCCACAGGGGCCCACTATGAAAAACTGTTTTTT. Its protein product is CSPTGAHYEKLFF.

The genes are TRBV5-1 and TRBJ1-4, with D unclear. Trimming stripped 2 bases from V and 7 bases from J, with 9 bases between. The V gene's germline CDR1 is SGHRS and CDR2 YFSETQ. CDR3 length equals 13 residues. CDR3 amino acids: CASSFSSPEKLFF. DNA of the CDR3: TGCGCCAGCAGCTTTTCTTCCCCTGAAAAACTGTTTTTT. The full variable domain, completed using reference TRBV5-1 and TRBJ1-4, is KAGVTQTPRYLIKTRGQQVTLSCSPISGHRSVSWYQQTPGQGLQFLFEYFSETQRNKGNFPGRFSGRQFSNSRSEMNVSTLELGDSALYLCASSFSSPEKLFFGSGTQLSVL.

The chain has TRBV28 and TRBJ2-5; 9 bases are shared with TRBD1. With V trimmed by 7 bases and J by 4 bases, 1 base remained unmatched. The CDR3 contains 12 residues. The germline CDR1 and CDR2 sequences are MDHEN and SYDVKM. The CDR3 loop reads CASNRGLETQYF. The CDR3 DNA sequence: TGTGCCAGCAACAGGGGGCTAGAGACCCAGTACTTC.

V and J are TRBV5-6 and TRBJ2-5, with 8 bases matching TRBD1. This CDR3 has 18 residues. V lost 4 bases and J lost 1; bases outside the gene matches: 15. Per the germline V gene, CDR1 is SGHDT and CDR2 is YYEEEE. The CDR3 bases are TGTGCCAGCAGCGAATCCCTCGGACAGGGAGGATCCCAAGAGACCCAGTACTTC. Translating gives CASSESLGQGGSQETQYF.

DNA of the CDR3: TGCGCCAGCAAATCGGTACAGGGAAACCCTGAAGCTTTCTTT. Its translation: CASKSVQGNPEAFF. J is TRBJ1-1 and V is TRBV5-1, with D possibly matching TRBD1 (6 bases). This CDR3 region has 14 residues. V was cut by 6 bases and J by 6 bases, with 18 bases left in between. CDR1 and CDR2 (germline): SGHRS, YFSETQ.

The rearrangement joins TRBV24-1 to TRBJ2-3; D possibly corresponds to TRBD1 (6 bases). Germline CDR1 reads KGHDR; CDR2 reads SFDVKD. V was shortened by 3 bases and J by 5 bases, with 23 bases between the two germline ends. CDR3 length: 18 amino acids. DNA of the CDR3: TGTGCCACCAGTGATCCACGACGGACAGCCCACAAACAAGATACGCAGTATTTT. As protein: CATSDPRRTAHKQDTQYF.

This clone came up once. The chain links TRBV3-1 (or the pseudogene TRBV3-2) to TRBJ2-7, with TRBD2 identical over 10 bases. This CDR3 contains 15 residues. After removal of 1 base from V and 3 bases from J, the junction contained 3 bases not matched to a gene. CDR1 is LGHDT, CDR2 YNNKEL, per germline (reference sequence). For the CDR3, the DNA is TGTGCCAGCAGCCAAGGGACTAGCGGTCTCTACGAGCAGTACTTC. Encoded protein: CASSQGTSGLYEQYF.

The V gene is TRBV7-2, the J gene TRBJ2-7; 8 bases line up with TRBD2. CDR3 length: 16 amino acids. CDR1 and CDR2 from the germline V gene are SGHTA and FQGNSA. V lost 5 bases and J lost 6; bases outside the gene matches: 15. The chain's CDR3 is CASSTPGRDVGGEQYF. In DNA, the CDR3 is TGTGCCAGCAGCACCCCCGGGAGGGATGTCGGTGGCGAGCAGTACTTC.

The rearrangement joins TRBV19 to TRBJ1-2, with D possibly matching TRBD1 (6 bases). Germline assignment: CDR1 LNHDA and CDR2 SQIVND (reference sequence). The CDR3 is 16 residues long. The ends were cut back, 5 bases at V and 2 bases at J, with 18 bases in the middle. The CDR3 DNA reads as TGTGCCAGTAGTCAATTGACAGGACGGGTAAACTATGGCTACACCTTC. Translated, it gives CASSQLTGRVNYGYTF. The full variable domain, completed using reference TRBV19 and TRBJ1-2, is DGGITQSPKYLFRKEGQNVTLSCEQNLNHDAMYWYRQDPGQGLRLIYYSQIVNDFQKGDIAEGYSVSREKKESFPLTVTSAQKNPTAFYLCASSQLTGRVNYGYTFGSGTRLTVV.

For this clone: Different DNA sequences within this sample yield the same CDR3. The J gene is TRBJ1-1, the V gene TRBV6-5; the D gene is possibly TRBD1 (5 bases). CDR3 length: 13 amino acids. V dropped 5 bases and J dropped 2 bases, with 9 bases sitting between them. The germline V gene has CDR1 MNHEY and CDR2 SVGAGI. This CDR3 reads CASSPTGNTEAFF. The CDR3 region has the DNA TGTGCCAGCAGTCCTACAGGTAACACTGAAGCTTTCTTT.

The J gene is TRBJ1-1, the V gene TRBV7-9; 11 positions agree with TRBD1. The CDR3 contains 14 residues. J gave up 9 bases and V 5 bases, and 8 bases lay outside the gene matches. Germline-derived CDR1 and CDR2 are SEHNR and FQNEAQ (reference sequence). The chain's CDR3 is CASSPGQGAPQAFF. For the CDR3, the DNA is TGTGCCAGCAGCCCCGGACAGGGGGCTCCTCAAGCTTTCTTT.

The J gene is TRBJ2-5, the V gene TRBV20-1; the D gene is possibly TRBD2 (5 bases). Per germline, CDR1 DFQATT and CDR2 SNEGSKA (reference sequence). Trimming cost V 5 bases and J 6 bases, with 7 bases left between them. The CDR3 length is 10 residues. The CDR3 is CSAGEKTQYF. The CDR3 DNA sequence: TGCAGTGCTGGGGAGAAGACCCAGTACTTC.

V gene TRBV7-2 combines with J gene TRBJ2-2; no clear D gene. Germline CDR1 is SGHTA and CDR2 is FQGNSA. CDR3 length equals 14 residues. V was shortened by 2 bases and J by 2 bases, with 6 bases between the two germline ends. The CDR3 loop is CASSLTYNTGELFF. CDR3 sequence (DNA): TGTGCCAGCAGCTTAACCTACAACACCGGGGAGCTGTTTTTT.

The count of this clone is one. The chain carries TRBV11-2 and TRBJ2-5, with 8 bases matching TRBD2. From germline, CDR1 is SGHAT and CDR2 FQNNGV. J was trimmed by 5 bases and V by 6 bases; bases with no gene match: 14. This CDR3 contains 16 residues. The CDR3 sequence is CASRPPGTSSVETQYF. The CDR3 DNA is TGTGCCAGCAGACCCCCAGGGACTAGTAGTGTTGAGACCCAGTACTTC.

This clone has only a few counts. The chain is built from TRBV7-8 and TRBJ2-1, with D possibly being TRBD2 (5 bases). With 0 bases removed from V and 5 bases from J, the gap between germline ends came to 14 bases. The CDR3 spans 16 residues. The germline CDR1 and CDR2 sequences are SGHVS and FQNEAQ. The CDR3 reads CASSLAPAYGDNEQFF. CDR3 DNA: TGTGCCAGCAGCTTAGCTCCAGCCTACGGGGACAATGAGCAGTTCTTC.

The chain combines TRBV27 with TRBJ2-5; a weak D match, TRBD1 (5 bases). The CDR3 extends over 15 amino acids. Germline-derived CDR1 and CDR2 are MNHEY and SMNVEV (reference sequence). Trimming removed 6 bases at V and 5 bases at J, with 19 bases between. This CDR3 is CASSPRTRALETQYF. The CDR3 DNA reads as TGTGCCAGCAGCCCCCGGACCAGGGCTCTTGAGACCCAGTACTTC.

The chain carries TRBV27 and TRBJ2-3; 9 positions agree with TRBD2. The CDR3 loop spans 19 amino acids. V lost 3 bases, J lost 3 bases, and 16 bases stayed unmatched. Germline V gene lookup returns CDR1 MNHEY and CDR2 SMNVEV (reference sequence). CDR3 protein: CASSLKREVLVRGTDTQYF. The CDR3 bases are TGTGCCAGCAGTTTGAAGCGGGAGGTCCTTGTCCGTGGTACAGATACGCAGTATTTT.

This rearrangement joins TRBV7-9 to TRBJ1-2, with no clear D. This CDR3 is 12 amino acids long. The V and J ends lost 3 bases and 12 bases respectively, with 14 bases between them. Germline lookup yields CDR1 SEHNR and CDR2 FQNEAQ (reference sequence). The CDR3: CASSFAEGRNTF. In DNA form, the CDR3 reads TGTGCCAGCAGCTTCGCGGAGGGTCGTAACACCTTC. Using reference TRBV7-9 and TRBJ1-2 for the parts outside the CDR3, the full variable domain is DTGVSQNPRHKITKRGQNVTFRCDPISEHNRLYWYRQTLGQGPEFLTYFQNEAQLEKSRLLSDRFSAERPKGSFSTLEIQRTEQGDSAMYLCASSFAEGRNTFGSGTRLTVV.

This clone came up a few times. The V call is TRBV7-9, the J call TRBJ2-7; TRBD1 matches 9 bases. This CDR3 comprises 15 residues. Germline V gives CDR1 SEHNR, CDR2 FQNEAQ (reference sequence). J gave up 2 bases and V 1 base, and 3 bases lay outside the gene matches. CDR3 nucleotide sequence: TGTGCCAGCAGCTTAGGGACAGGGGAGACCTACGAGCAGTACTTC. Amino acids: CASSLGTGETYEQYF. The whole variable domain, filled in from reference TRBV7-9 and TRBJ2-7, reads DTGVSQNPRHKITKRGQNVTFRCDPISEHNRLYWYRQTLGQGPEFLTYFQNEAQLEKSRLLSDRFSAERPKGSFSTLEIQRTEQGDSAMYLCASSLGTGETYEQYFGPGTRLTVT.

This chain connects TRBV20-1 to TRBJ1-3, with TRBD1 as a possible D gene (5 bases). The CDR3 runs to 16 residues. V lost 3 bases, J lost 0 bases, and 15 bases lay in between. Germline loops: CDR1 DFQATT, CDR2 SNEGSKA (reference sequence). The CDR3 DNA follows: TGCAGTGCTAGTAATCAGGGCGGGAACTCTGGAAACACCATATATTTT. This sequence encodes CSASNQGGNSGNTIYF.

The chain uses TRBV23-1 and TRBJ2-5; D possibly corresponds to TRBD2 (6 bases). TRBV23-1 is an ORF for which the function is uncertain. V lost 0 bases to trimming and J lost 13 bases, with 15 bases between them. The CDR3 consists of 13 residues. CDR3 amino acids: CASSQSSPEGRYF. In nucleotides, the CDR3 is TGCGCCAGCAGTCAATCGAGCCCGGAGGGTCGGTACTTC.

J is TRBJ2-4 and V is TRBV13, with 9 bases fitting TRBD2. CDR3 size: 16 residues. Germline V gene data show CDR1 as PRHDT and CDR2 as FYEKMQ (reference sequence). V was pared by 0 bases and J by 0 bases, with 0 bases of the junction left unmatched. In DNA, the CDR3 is TGTGCCAGCAGCTTAGGACTAGCGGGAGCCAAAAACATTCAGTACTTC. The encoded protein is CASSLGLAGAKNIQYF.

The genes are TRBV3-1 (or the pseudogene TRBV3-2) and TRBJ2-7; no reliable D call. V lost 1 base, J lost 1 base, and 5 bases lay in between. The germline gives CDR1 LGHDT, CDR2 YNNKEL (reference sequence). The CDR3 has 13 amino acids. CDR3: CASSQGESYEQYF. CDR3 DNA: TGTGCCAGCAGCCAAGGAGAATCCTACGAGCAGTACTTC.

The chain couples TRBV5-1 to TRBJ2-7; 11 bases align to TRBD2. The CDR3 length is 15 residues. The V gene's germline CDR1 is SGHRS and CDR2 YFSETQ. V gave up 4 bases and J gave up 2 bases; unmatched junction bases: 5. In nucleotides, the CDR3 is TGCGCCAGCAGCGGGGAGGGACTAGCGGCCTACGAGCAGTACTTC. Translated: CASSGEGLAAYEQYF.

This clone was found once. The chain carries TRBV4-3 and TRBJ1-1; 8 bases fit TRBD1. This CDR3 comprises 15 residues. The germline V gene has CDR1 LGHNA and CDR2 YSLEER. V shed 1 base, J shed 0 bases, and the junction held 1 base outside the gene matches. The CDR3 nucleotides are TGCGCCAGCAGCCAAGGACAGGGGCTGAACACTGAAGCTTTCTTT. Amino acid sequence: CASSQGQGLNTEAFF.

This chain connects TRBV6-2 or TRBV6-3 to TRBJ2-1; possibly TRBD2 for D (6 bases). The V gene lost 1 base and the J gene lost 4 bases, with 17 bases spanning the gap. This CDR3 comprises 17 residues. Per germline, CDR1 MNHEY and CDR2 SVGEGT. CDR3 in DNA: TGTGCCAGCAGTTACTTTCCTCTTAGCGGCATGTACAATGAGCAGTTCTTC. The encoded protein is CASSYFPLSGMYNEQFF.

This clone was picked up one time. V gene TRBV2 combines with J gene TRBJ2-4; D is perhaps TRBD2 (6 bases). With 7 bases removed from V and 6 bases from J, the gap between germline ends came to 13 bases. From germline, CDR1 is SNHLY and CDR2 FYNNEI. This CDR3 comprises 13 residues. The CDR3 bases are TGTGCCAGCACTTCCGGGACTGGAAACATTCAGTACTTC. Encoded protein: CASTSGTGNIQYF.